The 5 T cell receptor beta chains presented below share a single source sample, sequenced in a study of blood T cell repertoires in COVID-19. The protocol was immunoSEQ multiplex PCR, while the TCRdb copy is restricted to in-frame clones and leaves out a portion. The sample shows about 98,000 clones, about 81% of them seen only once. The sequenced sample was peripheral blood. These receptors all come from a man between 65 and 79 years old with acute or convalescent COVID-19.

This sequence joins TRBV29-1 and TRBJ2-2; 8 bases line up with TRBD2. The CDR3 extends over 14 amino acids. The ends lost 4 bases at V and 4 bases at J; junction bases unmatched: 5. Germline CDR1 is SQVTM and CDR2 is ANQGSEA. CDR3 sequence reads: CSVGGLGVTGELFF. The CDR3 nucleotides are TGCAGCGTTGGGGGACTAGGGGTCACCGGGGAGCTGTTTTTT.

This chain joins TRBV7-7 and TRBJ2-1; TRBD2 is a possible D gene (5 bases). From germline, CDR1 is SSHAT and CDR2 FNYEAQ (reference sequence). This CDR3 spans 15 amino acids. The CDR3 sequence is CACSAGRGSYNEQFF. CDR3 in DNA: TGTGCTTGCAGCGCTGGGAGAGGCTCCTACAATGAGCAGTTCTTC.

This clone was observed at least ten times. The chain links TRBV4-2 to TRBJ2-1, with 10 nucleotides matching TRBD2. This CDR3 is built from 16 residues. The V and J ends lost 4 bases and 4 bases, in that order; junction bases with no gene match: 7. Germline-derived CDR1 and CDR2 are LGHNA and YNFKEQ. The DNA of the CDR3 is TGTGCCAGCAGCCTCCAGACTAGCGGGTCTTACAATGAGCAGTTCTTC. Protein: CASSLQTSGSYNEQFF.

The genes are TRBV5-1 and TRBJ2-1; 8 bases map to TRBD1. CDR1 is SGHRS and CDR2 is YFSETQ in the germline V gene. Trimming removed 0 bases from V and 7 bases from J; junction bases left unmatched: 9. The CDR3 length is 16 residues. CDR3 protein: CASSLAVRTGSNEQFF. The CDR3 DNA follows: TGCGCCAGCAGCTTGGCCGTAAGGACAGGGTCAAATGAGCAGTTCTTC.

The chain has TRBV10-3 and TRBJ1-2; the D is unclear. Trimming removed 5 bases at V and 7 bases at J, with 14 bases between. CDR1 is ENHRY and CDR2 is SYGVKD in the germline V gene. The CDR3 is made up of 13 amino acids. The DNA for the CDR3 is TGTGCCATCAGTCGAGAGCGGACGCCTGGCTACACCTTC. Translated: CAISRERTPGYTF.